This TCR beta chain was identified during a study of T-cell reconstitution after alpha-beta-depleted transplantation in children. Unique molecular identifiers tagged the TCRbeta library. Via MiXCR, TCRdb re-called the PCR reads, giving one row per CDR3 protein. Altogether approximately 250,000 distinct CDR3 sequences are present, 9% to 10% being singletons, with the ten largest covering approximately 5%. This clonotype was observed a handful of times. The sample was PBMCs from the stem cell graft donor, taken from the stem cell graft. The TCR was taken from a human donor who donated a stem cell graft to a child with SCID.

The CDR3 sequence is CASHIPQSSYNEQFF. The CDR3 nucleotides are TGTGCCAGCCACATCCCACAGAGCTCCTACAATGAGCAGTTCTTC. J is TRBJ2-1 and V is TRBV2; D not certain. The CDR3 sequence is 15 residues long. Trimming took off 8 bases at V and 0 bases at J, with 14 bases between the two ends. Per germline, CDR1 SNHLY and CDR2 FYNNEI. Supplemented by reference TRBV2 and TRBJ2-1, the full variable domain reads EPEVTQTPSHQVTQMGQEVILRCVPISNHLYFYWYRQILGQKVEFLVSFYNNEISEKSEIFDDQFSVERPDGSNFTLKIRSTKLEDSAMYFCASHIPQSSYNEQFFGPGTRLTVL.